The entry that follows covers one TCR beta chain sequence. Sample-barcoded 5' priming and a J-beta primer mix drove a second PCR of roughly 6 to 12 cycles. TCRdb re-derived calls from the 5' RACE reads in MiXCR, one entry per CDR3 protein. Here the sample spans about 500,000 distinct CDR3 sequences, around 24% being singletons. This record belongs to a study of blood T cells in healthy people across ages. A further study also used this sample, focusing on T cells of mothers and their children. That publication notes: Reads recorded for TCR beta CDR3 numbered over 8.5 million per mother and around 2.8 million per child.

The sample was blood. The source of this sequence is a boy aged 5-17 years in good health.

The CDR3 DNA reads as TGTGCCAGCAGCTTCTACTCAGATACGCAGTATTTT. Translating gives CASSFYSDTQYF. The chain uses TRBV7-2 and TRBJ2-3, with D unresolved. Per the germline V gene, CDR1 is SGHTA and CDR2 is FQGNSA. The V end lost 3 bases, the J end lost 4 bases, and 5 bases lay between the germline ends. The CDR3 is made up of 12 amino acids.